This TCR beta chain is drawn from a study of T cell responses to AZD1222 COVID-19 vaccine. The junction had 11 bases not matched to a gene; V was cut back by 10 bases and J by 4 bases. The germline CDR1 and CDR2 sequences are SGHRS and YFSETQ. This CDR3 contains 15 residues. Profiled with immunoSEQ multiplex PCR; TCRdb holds only in-frame clones, not every one. The repertoire holds under 150,000 clones, with about nine tenths as singletons. V gene TRBV5-1 combines with J gene TRBJ1-4; TRBD1 matches 9 bases. The sequence derives from an adult in good health. This sample comprised peripheral blood, obtained on day 0 of AZD1222 vaccination. The CDR3 here is CAASESGQGNEKLFF. The CDR3 nucleotides are TGCGCCGCATCCGAGTCGGGACAGGGTAATGAAAAACTGTTTTTT.